Shown below are 16 T cell receptor beta chains from a single sample sequenced in a study of cytomegalovirus exposure and HLA in healthy donors. The data were produced by immunoSEQ multiplex PCR, yet TCRdb's version contains in-frame clones alone and is incomplete. The table lists approximately 110,000 clones, around 94% of them singletons. Sequenced material: PBMCs. The origin of the receptors is a young woman in good health and CMV-seronegative.

The chain recombines TRBV19 with TRBJ2-3; 8 bases fit TRBD1. The length of the CDR3 is 15 residues. Germline CDR1 is LNHDA and CDR2 is SQIVND (reference sequence). The trim removed 5 bases at V and 5 bases at J, leaving 9 bases unmatched. DNA for the CDR3: TGTGCCAGTAGTTCACGACAGGGGCGGCTAGATACGCAGTATTTT. Its translation is CASSSRQGRLDTQYF.

The chain joins TRBV28 to TRBJ2-1, with 7 bases fitting TRBD2. The CDR3 covers 13 residues. Looked up from germline, CDR1 is MDHEN and CDR2 is SYDVKM. V dropped 3 bases and J dropped 14; count of bases not matched to a gene: 10. CDR3 in DNA: TGTGCCAGCAGTTTGGGTCGTCTAGCGGAAGAGTTCTTC. This translates into CASSLGRLAEEFF.

As to this clone: A junction end diverges from the germline sequence, so it may reflect a read error. The chain is built from TRBV10-2 and TRBJ2-7; 9 bases agree with TRBD1. The CDR3 is 15 amino acids. Per the germline V gene, CDR1 is WSHSY and CDR2 is SAAADI. CDR3 in DNA: TGCGCCAGCAGCGAGTCCGGGACAGGGCGATACGAGCAGTACTTC. It translates to CASSESGTGRYEQYF.

The chain links TRBV5-6 to TRBJ2-7; tentatively, D is TRBD1 (6 bases). This CDR3 comprises 11 residues. Per the germline V gene, CDR1 is SGHDT and CDR2 is YYEEEE. Trimming took off 4 bases at V and 11 bases at J, with 13 bases between the two ends. The CDR3 loop reads CASSHREGKYF. As DNA, the CDR3 is TGTGCCAGCAGCCACAGGGAAGGAAAGTACTTC.

V is TRBV5-4 and J is TRBJ1-1, with TRBD1 matching 7 bases. The length of the CDR3 is 14 residues. The V gene's germline CDR1 is SGHNT and CDR2 YYREEE (reference sequence). Germline trimming cut 4 bases from V and 5 bases from J; bases unmatched to any gene: 8. CDR3 loop: CASSSPTGWTEAFF. CDR3 DNA sequence: TGTGCCAGCAGCAGCCCGACAGGGTGGACTGAAGCTTTCTTT. The whole variable domain, remainder taken from reference TRBV5-4 and TRBJ1-1, is ETGVTQSPTHLIKTRGQQVTLRCSSQSGHNTVSWYQQALGQGPQFIFQYYREEENGRGNFPPRFSGLQFPNYSSELNVNALELDDSALYLCASSSPTGWTEAFFGQGTRLTVV.

This chain uses TRBV25-1 with TRBJ1-1, with 8 nucleotides matching TRBD1. This CDR3 is 15 amino acids long. The germline CDR1 and CDR2 sequences are MGHDK and SYGVNS. V lost 2 bases, J lost 10 bases, and 12 bases stayed unmatched. CDR3 coding DNA: TGTGCCAGCAGTGAACAAGGCAGGGGGCGGAATTCAGCTTTCTTT. It codes for CASSEQGRGRNSAFF.

The rearrangement uses TRBV6-5 and TRBJ2-7; 10 bases match TRBD1. Germline CDR1 MNHEY, CDR2 SVGAGI. V was clipped by 5 bases and J by 4 bases; unmatched bases: 8. This CDR3 contains 15 residues. The DNA for the CDR3 is TGTGCCAGCAGTATGGACAGGGGGTTATTATACGAGCAGTACTTC. Translating it yields CASSMDRGLLYEQYF.

The chain recombines TRBV28 with TRBJ2-7, with D possibly matching TRBD2 (5 bases). Germline V gives CDR1 MDHEN, CDR2 SYDVKM. The length of the CDR3 is 14 residues. V lost 7 bases and J lost 1, with 14 bases in between. CDR3 DNA: TGTGCCAGCACGACCGGGATAGCGTCCTACGAGCAGTACTTC. This gives the protein CASTTGIASYEQYF.

The chain recombines TRBV5-1 with TRBJ2-7; 7 positions agree with TRBD1. Trimming took 4 bases from V and 0 from J; bases not matched to a gene: 4. The germline CDR1 and CDR2 sequences are SGHRS and YFSETQ. The CDR3 has 14 residues. The CDR3 spells CASSLTGYSYEQYF. CDR3 in DNA: TGCGCCAGCAGCCTGACAGGGTACTCCTACGAGCAGTACTTC.

The J gene is TRBJ2-1, the V gene TRBV9; 13 bases are a match to TRBD2. There are 16 residues in the CDR3. CDR1 SGDLS and CDR2 YYNGEE come from the germline V gene. Trimming cost V 4 bases and J 8 bases; bases outside gene matches: 9. The CDR3 reads CASSPWTSGSSYEQFF. The CDR3 DNA reads TGTGCCAGCAGCCCCTGGACTAGCGGGAGTAGCTATGAGCAGTTCTTC.

The genes are TRBV7-9 and TRBJ1-1, with TRBD1 as a possible D gene (5 bases). Per germline, CDR1 SEHNR and CDR2 FQNEAQ (reference sequence). Trimming shortened V by 1 base and J by 3 bases, and 12 bases separated the two germline ends. The CDR3 sequence is 15 residues long. This CDR3 reads CASSLGSGVYTEAFF. For the CDR3, the DNA is TGTGCCAGCAGCTTAGGGTCGGGGGTGTACACTGAAGCTTTCTTT. Filled out from reference TRBV7-9 and TRBJ1-1, the complete variable domain reads DTGVSQNPRHKITKRGQNVTFRCDPISEHNRLYWYRQTLGQGPEFLTYFQNEAQLEKSRLLSDRFSAERPKGSFSTLEIQRTEQGDSAMYLCASSLGSGVYTEAFFGQGTRLTVV.

This clone was counted a single time. V and J are TRBV10-3 and TRBJ2-1, with 9 nucleotides matching TRBD1. V lost 6 bases, J lost 5 bases, and 2 bases stayed unmatched. Germline CDR1 is ENHRY and CDR2 is SYGVKD. The CDR3 runs 13 residues. CDR3 nucleotide sequence: TGTGCCATCAGGGGACAGGGCGACAATGAGCAGTTCTTC. This gives the protein CAIRGQGDNEQFF.

This chain links TRBV19 with TRBJ2-1, with D possibly TRBD1 on 6 matching bases. This CDR3 comprises 13 residues. The ends were cut back, 6 bases at V and 8 bases at J, with 14 bases in the middle. Germline V CDR1 and CDR2: LNHDA, SQIVND (reference sequence). The CDR3 DNA sequence: TGTGCCAGTAGCAAGGGACATCCGGATGAGCAGTTCTTC. Translation: CASSKGHPDEQFF.

This clone appeared once. The same CDR3 can be traced to other DNA sequences in this sample. The rearrangement links TRBV5-6 to TRBJ1-2; 9 bases match TRBD1. CDR3 length: 15 residues. Germline assignment: CDR1 SGHDT and CDR2 YYEEEE. J lost 4 bases, V lost 1 base, and 5 bases had no gene match. The CDR3: CASSLLDRGLYGYTF. For the CDR3, the DNA is TGTGCCAGCAGCTTGCTGGACAGGGGTCTCTATGGCTACACCTTC.

The rearrangement links TRBV11-2 to TRBJ1-4; tentatively, D is TRBD1 (5 bases). The CDR3 has 15 amino acids. The germline V gene encodes CDR1 SGHAT and CDR2 FQNNGV. Deletions cut 5 bases from V and 8 bases from J, with 18 bases between. The CDR3 bases are TGTGCCAGCAGCCCGGAGGGGCTCGAGGGGGAAAAACTGTTTTTT. It codes for CASSPEGLEGEKLFF.

This rearrangement joins TRBV4-1 to TRBJ1-5; perhaps TRBD1 as D (6 bases). Trimming took off 0 bases at V and 9 bases at J, with 12 bases between the two ends. This CDR3 is 14 amino acids long. Per germline, CDR1 MGHRA and CDR2 YSYEKL. The CDR3 DNA reads TGCGCCAGCAGCCAAGAGGGGGGGGCTGGGCCCCAGCATTTT. Its translation: CASSQEGGAGPQHF.